This TCR beta chain appears in the sequencing data of a study of early T cells in non-severe SARS-CoV-2 infection. General observations from the study: There was a bias toward anti-spike CD8 responses in VDJdb matching, which missed private and CD4 specificities.

The CDR3 sequence is 11 residues long. Germline CDR1 and CDR2: LGHNT and FRNRAP. Trimming took 10 bases from V and 4 from J, leaving 9 bases between them. By its share, this clonotype is medium-sized. What it binds is not known. The protocol attached unique molecular identifiers to individual cDNA molecules. TCRdb recomputed calls from the 5' RACE reads with MiXCR, one row per CDR3 protein. The sample holds roughly 23,000 distinct CDR3 sequences, roughly 5.6% seen once. This sequence joins TRBV12-5 and TRBJ2-3; D perhaps matches TRBD1 (6 bases). Sequencing used whole blood, obtained at baseline. This TCR was recovered from an adult who was a healthcare worker with PCR-confirmed SARS-CoV-2 infection or an uninfected control (not recorded which). The CDR3 spells CATRGPDTQYF. The DNA for the CDR3 is TGTGCTACCAGGGGCCCAGATACGCAGTATTTT. Full variable domain (outside the CDR3, taken from reference TRBV12-5 and TRBJ2-3): DARVTQTPRHKVTEMGQEVTMRCQPILGHNTVFWYRQTMMQGLELLAYFRNRAPLDDSGMPKDRFSAEMPDATLATLKIQPSEPRDSAVYFCATRGPDTQYFGPGTRLTVL.